This passage covers 19 T cell receptor beta chains from one sample sequenced in a study of CD8 T cells in Susac syndrome. Random-hexamer reverse transcription was applied to about 0.45 to 1 ug RNA. TCRdb re-analysed the immunoSEQ multiplex PCR reads in MiXCR, keeping a single row per CDR3 protein. This sample carries more than 95,000 distinct CDR3 sequences, around 94% of them seen once, and the ten largest clones take 0.21%. The sample taken for sequencing was CD8+ T cells from PBMCs. These receptor sequences come from a human donor with Susac syndrome.

The rearrangement links TRBV5-6 to TRBJ2-1; 9 nucleotides agree with TRBD1. The germline V gene encodes CDR1 SGHDT and CDR2 YYEEEE. The CDR3 loop spans 16 amino acids. With V trimmed by 3 bases and J by 1 base, 5 bases remained unmatched. CDR3 amino acids: CASSSMDRGSYNEQFF. Written as DNA, the CDR3 is TGTGCCAGCAGCTCAATGGACAGGGGTTCCTACAATGAGCAGTTCTTC.

This sequence joins TRBV9 and TRBJ2-7; tentatively, D is TRBD2 (5 bases). The length of the CDR3 is 15 residues. Trimming took off 4 bases at V and 0 bases at J, with 14 bases between the two ends. In germline, CDR1 is SGDLS, CDR2 YYNGEE. As DNA, the CDR3 is TGTGCCAGCAGCAGGCGCCAAGCGGCCTCCTACGAGCAGTACTTC. It specifies CASSRRQAASYEQYF. Complete variable domain (other parts from reference TRBV9 and TRBJ2-7): DSGVTQTPKHLITATGQRVTLRCSPRSGDLSVYWYQQSLDQGLQFLIQYYNGEERAKGNILERFSAQQFPDLHSELNLSSLELGDSALYFCASSRRQAASYEQYFGPGTRLTVT.

The J gene is TRBJ2-3, the V gene TRBV5-1; D uncertain. V was pared by 2 bases and J by 4 bases, with 8 bases between. This CDR3 is built from 13 residues. The V gene's germline CDR1 is SGHRS and CDR2 YFSETQ. The CDR3: CASSLLNPDTQYF. The CDR3, as DNA: TGCGCCAGCAGCTTACTGAATCCAGATACGCAGTATTTT.

The chain combines TRBV29-1 with TRBJ2-7; a weak D match, TRBD2 (5 bases). The CDR3 extends over 16 amino acids. Looked up from germline, CDR1 is SQVTM and CDR2 is ANQGSEA. V gave up 6 bases and J gave up 0 bases, with 21 bases separating them. CDR3: CSVSAGSEGSSYEQYF. CDR3 bases: TGCAGCGTAAGTGCTGGTTCTGAGGGCAGCTCCTACGAGCAGTACTTC.

The chain carries TRBV27 and TRBJ2-3; the D is unclear. The V end lost 7 bases, the J end lost 0 bases, and 11 bases lay between the germline ends. Germline CDR1 is MNHEY and CDR2 is SMNVEV (reference sequence). The CDR3 extends over 14 amino acids. The CDR3 loop is CASTLSTSTDTQYF. CDR3 bases: TGTGCCAGCACCCTTAGTACTAGCACAGATACGCAGTATTTT.

The gene calls are TRBV14 and TRBJ2-2, with a tentative D call TRBD1 (6 bases). CDR1 SGHDN and CDR2 FVKESK come from the germline V gene. V was cut by 3 bases and J by 2 bases, with 10 bases left in between. This CDR3 contains 15 residues. The CDR3 DNA follows: TGTGCCAGCAGCCACCAGGACAGAAACACCGGGGAGCTGTTTTTT. This gives the protein CASSHQDRNTGELFF.

This rearrangement joins TRBV29-1 to TRBJ2-3, with 10 bases matching TRBD1. The CDR3 covers 17 residues. Germline CDR1 SQVTM, CDR2 ANQGSEA. V was pared by 3 bases and J by 1 base, with 10 bases of the junction left unmatched. CDR3 loop: CSVEVTAGTGGTDTQYF. CDR3 coding DNA: TGCAGCGTTGAGGTGACCGCCGGGACAGGGGGCACAGATACGCAGTATTTT.

The genes are TRBV20-1 and TRBJ2-1; 9 bases fit TRBD2. CDR1 DFQATT and CDR2 SNEGSKA come from the germline V gene (reference sequence). V gave up 5 bases and J gave up 4 bases; unmatched junction bases: 6. This CDR3 is 14 amino acids long. CDR3 region: CSAGSGGIYNEQFF. CDR3 bases: TGCAGTGCTGGGAGCGGGGGGATATACAATGAGCAGTTCTTC.

The V and J genes are TRBV20-1 and TRBJ2-7; TRBD2 is a possible D gene (6 bases). Trimming took off 0 bases at V and 2 bases at J, with 11 bases between the two ends. Germline CDR1 DFQATT, CDR2 SNEGSKA (reference sequence). The CDR3 runs to 14 residues. In nucleotides, the CDR3 is TGCAGTGCTAGAGACGGGACTTACACCTACGAGCAGTACTTC. Its translation: CSARDGTYTYEQYF.

This chain connects TRBV6-2 or TRBV6-3 to TRBJ2-1; unclear D gene. V shed 6 bases and J shed 0 bases, with 12 bases lying between them. The CDR3 covers 15 residues. Looked up from germline, CDR1 is MNHEY and CDR2 is SVGEGT. The CDR3 coding sequence is TGTGCCAGCAGCCCGGCTTTTAGCTCCTACAATGAGCAGTTCTTC. This translates into CASSPAFSSYNEQFF.

The rearrangement joins TRBV4-1 to TRBJ2-1, with 9 bases that match TRBD2. The trim removed 4 bases at V and 1 base at J, leaving 11 bases unmatched. The germline V gene has CDR1 MGHRA and CDR2 YSYEKL. The CDR3 consists of 18 residues. DNA for the CDR3: TGCGCCAGCAGCCCTATAGCGGGGGCCGACCAGTCCTACAATGAGCAGTTCTTC. Protein sequence: CASSPIAGADQSYNEQFF.

The chain recombines TRBV27 with TRBJ1-5, with no clear D. CDR1 is MNHEY, CDR2 SMNVEV, per germline (reference sequence). This CDR3 spans 13 amino acids. V gave up 0 bases and J gave up 6 bases, with 6 bases separating them. Here the CDR3 DNA reads TGTGCCAGCAGTTTATCCCCTATTCAGCCCCAGCATTTT. It encodes CASSLSPIQPQHF.

The chain recombines TRBV3-1 with TRBJ1-4; TRBD1 might be the D (6 bases). Germline assignment: CDR1 LGHDT and CDR2 YNNKEL (reference sequence). CDR3 length equals 16 residues. V lost 4 bases to trimming and J lost 1 base, with 13 bases between them. The CDR3 reads CASSPTQGLTNEKLFF. CDR3 coding DNA: TGTGCCAGCAGCCCCACACAGGGCCTAACTAATGAAAAACTGTTTTTT. The variable domain in full, with the rest retrieved from reference TRBV3-1 and TRBJ1-4, is DTAVSQTPKYLVTQMGNDKSIKCEQNLGHDTMYWYKQDSKKFLKIMFSYNNKELIINETVPNRFSPKSPDKAHLNLHINSLELGDSAVYFCASSPTQGLTNEKLFFGSGTQLSVL.

The chain couples TRBV10-3 to TRBJ2-1; 7 bases match TRBD2. Germline V lookup: CDR1 ENHRY, CDR2 SYGVKD. This CDR3 has 17 residues. V was clipped by 3 bases and J by 3 bases; unmatched bases: 11. CDR3 loop: CAISEPVGGSLYNEQFF. Written as DNA, the CDR3 is TGTGCCATCAGTGAACCCGTGGGCGGGAGTCTCTACAATGAGCAGTTCTTC.

The chain joins TRBV14 to TRBJ2-1, with TRBD1 matching over 8 bases. Germline V CDR1 and CDR2: SGHDN, FVKESK. J was trimmed by 5 bases and V by 4 bases; bases with no gene match: 10. The CDR3 contains 16 residues. The CDR3 nucleotides read TGTGCCAGCAGCCGTTTCGGACAGGGAGAGGACAATGAGCAGTTCTTC. Translated: CASSRFGQGEDNEQFF.

The chain is built from TRBV7-6 and TRBJ2-1; 8 bases map to TRBD2. CDR1 and CDR2 from the germline V gene are SGHVS and FNYEAQ. With V trimmed by 5 bases and J by 2 bases, 8 bases remained unmatched. The CDR3 length is 16 residues. The CDR3 region has the DNA TGTGCCAGCAGCCCTAGCGGGCTGTCACCCTACAATGAGCAGTTCTTC. It codes for CASSPSGLSPYNEQFF.

The chain employs TRBV20-1 and TRBJ2-5; 8 nucleotides align to TRBD2. The CDR3 runs to 16 residues. CDR1 and CDR2 from the germline V gene are DFQATT and SNEGSKA (reference sequence). The trim removed 0 bases at V and 5 bases at J, leaving 11 bases unmatched. The CDR3 reads CSARDSGGRTEETQYF. The CDR3 region has the DNA TGCAGTGCTAGAGATTCGGGCGGGAGGACCGAGGAGACCCAGTACTTC.

This clonotype was recorded only once. The genes are TRBV4-1 and TRBJ1-5; D gene ambiguous. Trimming pared 1 base from V and 4 bases from J, leaving 8 bases between. In germline, CDR1 is MGHRA, CDR2 YSYEKL. This CDR3 spans 14 amino acids. The CDR3 reads CASSQVTENQPQHF. Written as DNA, the CDR3 is TGCGCCAGCAGCCAAGTGACGGAGAATCAGCCCCAGCATTTT.

The chain recombines TRBV29-1 with TRBJ2-7, with TRBD1 matching over 7 bases. Germline trimming cut 0 bases from V and 7 bases from J; bases unmatched to any gene: 9. The CDR3 has 14 residues. The V gene's germline CDR1 is SQVTM and CDR2 ANQGSEA. CDR3 DNA: TGCAGCGTTGAAGAGGGGACAGCCGTGGGGGAGCAGTACTTC. Protein product: CSVEEGTAVGEQYF.